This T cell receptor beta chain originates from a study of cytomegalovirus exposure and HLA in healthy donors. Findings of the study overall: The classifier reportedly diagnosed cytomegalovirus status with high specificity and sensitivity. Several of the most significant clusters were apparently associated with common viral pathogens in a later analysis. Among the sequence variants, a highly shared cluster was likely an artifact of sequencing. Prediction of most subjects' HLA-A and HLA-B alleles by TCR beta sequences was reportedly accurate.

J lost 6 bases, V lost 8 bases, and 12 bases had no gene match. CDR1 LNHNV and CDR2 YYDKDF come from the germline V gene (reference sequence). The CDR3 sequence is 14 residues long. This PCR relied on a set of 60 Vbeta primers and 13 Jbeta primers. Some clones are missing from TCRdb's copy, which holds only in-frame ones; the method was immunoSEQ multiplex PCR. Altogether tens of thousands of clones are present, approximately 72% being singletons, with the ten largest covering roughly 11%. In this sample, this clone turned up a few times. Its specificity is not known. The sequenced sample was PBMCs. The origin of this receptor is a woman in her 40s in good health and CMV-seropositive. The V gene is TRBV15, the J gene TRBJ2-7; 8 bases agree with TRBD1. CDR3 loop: CATGPGQDTGEQYF. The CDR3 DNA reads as TGTGCCACCGGGCCGGGACAGGATACCGGCGAGCAGTACTTC.